Listed below are T cell receptor beta chains from one sample, sequenced in a study of T cell changes during pregnancy in multiple sclerosis. TCRdb's table, derived via immunoSEQ multiplex PCR, lists solely in-frame clones and lacks some. The table shows tens of thousands of clones, with roughly 91% occurring only once. Sequences were derived from CD8+ T cells from peripheral blood mononuclear cells, sampled before pregnancy. The origin of the receptors is a female donor with multiple sclerosis, enrolled in a pregnancy study. CDR3s include the opening cysteine and the closing phenylalanine or tryptophan. D genes are given only for firm matches. A clone size is listed for some rows: how often the clone was seen (once, few, many), or a class if it is expanded.

cdr3_nt cdr3_aa v_call d_call clone_size j_call
TGTGCCAGCAGCGTAGTGGGGCTACCCTTGGGGAATGAGCAGTTCTTC CASSVVGLPLGNEQFF TRBV9 NA NA TRBJ2-1
TGTGCCAGCAGTTACTTGGCAGGGGGATTTAACACTGAAGCTTTCTTT CASSYLAGGFNTEAFF TRBV6-5 TRBD1 NA TRBJ1-1
TGCGCCAGCAGTGGCGGGGGGGCAGGCAATGAGCAGTTCTTC CASSGGGAGNEQFF TRBV4-1 TRBD2 NA TRBJ2-1
TGTGCCAGCAGCTCGAGGGACAGGGCAGCTAATTCACCCCTCCACTTT CASSSRDRAANSPLHF TRBV7-3 TRBD1 NA TRBJ1-6
TGCGCCAGCAGACTCCGGGACAGGGGGATCTACGAGCAGTACTTC CASRLRDRGIYEQYF TRBV4-1 TRBD1 NA TRBJ2-7
TGTGCCAGCAGCGGTAGCGTCGAGCAGTACTTC CASSGSVEQYF TRBV5-5 NA NA TRBJ2-7
TGTGCCAGCAGCTCAAATAGCGGGGGGCTATACTACAATGAGCAGTTCTTC CASSSNSGGLYYNEQFF TRBV9 TRBD2 NA TRBJ2-1
TGTGCCAGCAGCCAAGGACAGGGGGCCAACAATGAGCAGTTCTTC CASSQGQGANNEQFF TRBV5-8 TRBD1 NA TRBJ2-1
TGTGCCAGCAGCTCGACTAGCGGGGGATACAATGAGCAGTTCTTC CASSSTSGGYNEQFF TRBV7-3 TRBD2 NA TRBJ2-1
TGTGCCACTAAACAGGTTCCCGACAGGGGCACTGAAGCTTTCTTT CATKQVPDRGTEAFF TRBV15 TRBD1 NA TRBJ1-1
TGTGCCAGCAGCCGGTCACTAGCGGGGCACAGAAACCAAGAGACCCAGTACTTC CASSRSLAGHRNQETQYF TRBV7-8 TRBD2 NA TRBJ2-5
TGTGCCAGCAGCTTTGACCAGGCCTATGGCTACACCTTC CASSFDQAYGYTF TRBV7-9 NA NA TRBJ1-2
TGTGCCAGCAGCGTAGAGGGGCACACTGAAGCTTTCTTT CASSVEGHTEAFF TRBV9 NA NA TRBJ1-1
TGTGCCAGTAGTACCCTGCAGGGGGTAGCGTCCGAGCAGTACTTC CASSTLQGVASEQYF TRBV19 TRBD1 NA TRBJ2-7
TGCAGCGTTGTGACGTTCGCGGTGGAGACCCAGTACTTC CSVVTFAVETQYF TRBV29-1 NA NA TRBJ2-5
TGTGCCAGCAGCCCCAGACTTTCAGATACGCAGTATTTT CASSPRLSDTQYF TRBV13 NA NA TRBJ2-3
TGTGCCAGCAGCCTTACGGGGGGCGAAGGCTACACCTTC CASSLTGGEGYTF TRBV7-3 NA NA TRBJ1-2
TGTGCCAGCTCACCGGGGGCAGGGCTGACTTTCTTT CASSPGAGLTFF TRBV18 NA NA TRBJ1-1
TGTGCCAGCTCACAAACTCAACCCGGGACAGATAATTCACCCCTCCACTTT CASSQTQPGTDNSPLHF TRBV18 TRBD1 NA TRBJ1-6
TGTGCCTGGGATACCTGGACTAGCGGGTCCTACAATGAGCAGTTCTTC CAWDTWTSGSYNEQFF TRBV30 TRBD2 NA TRBJ2-1
TGTGCCACTCGGATGACAGGAGCTACTAGCACAGATACGCAGTATTTT CATRMTGATSTDTQYF TRBV18 NA NA TRBJ2-3
TGTGCCAGCAGCTTGGGTGAGAGGCCGGGATCTGGTGAAAAACTGTTTTTT CASSLGERPGSGEKLFF TRBV5-8 NA NA TRBJ1-4
TGTGCCAGCGGGCACCCCTTTACCGGGCAGTTCTTC CASGHPFTGQFF TRBV27 NA once TRBJ2-1
TGTGCCAGCAGTGACTGGTTTTGGGGGGGCTCCTACAATGAGCAGTTCTTC CASSDWFWGGSYNEQFF TRBV6-4 TRBD2 few TRBJ2-1
TGTGCCAGCAGCCGACCTCAGGAATTCAATGAGCAGTTCTTC CASSRPQEFNEQFF TRBV7-9 NA NA TRBJ2-1
TGTGCCAGCAGTCTCCTTATTCGAGATACGCAGTATTTT CASSLLIRDTQYF TRBV27 NA NA TRBJ2-3
TGTGCCAGTAGTGAGACAGGGGGTGGCTACACCTTC CASSETGGGYTF TRBV19 TRBD1 NA TRBJ1-2
TGTGCCAGCATGGTCCAGGGTAGGGCTGAAGCTTTCTTT CASMVQGRAEAFF TRBV27 NA NA TRBJ1-1
TGTGCCATCAGTGAGCCAGCGGGGGCGAACACCGGGGAGCTGTTTTTT CAISEPAGANTGELFF TRBV10-3 TRBD2 NA TRBJ2-2
TGCGCCAGCAGCCATGGGGAGGGGACAGGGGGATATGGCTACACCTTC CASSHGEGTGGYGYTF TRBV4-1 TRBD1 NA TRBJ1-2
TGTGCCAGCAGCTTAGGACAGATATATAATGAAAAACTGTTTTTT CASSLGQIYNEKLFF TRBV9 NA many TRBJ1-4
TGTGCCAGCAGCTTAGTACGCGGGGACGGCTACACCTTC CASSLVRGDGYTF TRBV13 NA NA TRBJ1-2
TGTGCCAGCAGCCCACAGGGGGCCTTGGAGCAGTTCTTC CASSPQGALEQFF TRBV7-9 TRBD1 NA TRBJ2-1
TGTGCCAGCAGCATGCGGGGACGGGAGACCCAGTACTTC CASSMRGRETQYF TRBV13 NA NA TRBJ2-5
TGTGCCAGCAGTCCCGGGGGGAGTGGGGACTACGAGCAGTACTTC CASSPGGSGDYEQYF TRBV13 TRBD2 once TRBJ2-7
TGTGCCAGCAGTGAGGGCGGAGGGGGCGCCTATGGCTACACCTTC CASSEGGGGAYGYTF TRBV2 TRBD1 NA TRBJ1-2
TGTGCCAGCAGTTTATGGGGGGATCAAGAGACCCAGTACTTC CASSLWGDQETQYF TRBV27 NA NA TRBJ2-5
TGTGCCAGCAGTATACTACAGGACGCTGAAGCTTTCTTT CASSILQDAEAFF TRBV27 NA NA TRBJ1-1
TGTGCCAGCATGAAAGGGGGCAACTCTGGAAACACCATATATTTT CASMKGGNSGNTIYF TRBV6-1 TRBD1 once TRBJ1-3
TGTGCTGGGAGGGGGGGGAACACTGAAGCTTTCTTT CAGRGGNTEAFF TRBV7-9 NA NA TRBJ1-1
TGTGCCAGCAGCTTGGCGGTCGGCAGGGTATGGGAGCAGTTCTTC CASSLAVGRVWEQFF TRBV5-6 NA NA TRBJ2-1
TGTGCCAGCAGCTTAGTTTCCTCCCCTAAAGAGACCCAGTACTTC CASSLVSSPKETQYF TRBV11-2 NA NA TRBJ2-5
TGTGCCAGCACCGAGGCAGGACATGTGTTCTTT CASTEAGHVFF TRBV13 NA NA TRBJ1-1
TGTGCCAGCAGCTTAGTCCTAGCGGGGAGAAGTGAGCAGTTCTTC CASSLVLAGRSEQFF TRBV11-2 TRBD2 NA TRBJ2-1
TGCAGCGTTGAAGATAGACAGGGGAGACACACTGAAGCTTTCTTT CSVEDRQGRHTEAFF TRBV29-1 TRBD1 NA TRBJ1-1
TGTGCCATCAGTGACGGGGACAGCTCCTACAATGAGCAGTTCTTC CAISDGDSSYNEQFF TRBV10-3 TRBD1 NA TRBJ2-1
TGCGCCAGCAGCTTAGGGGGAAACACTGAAGCTTTCTTT CASSLGGNTEAFF TRBV5-1 NA NA TRBJ1-1
TGTGCCAGCAGCCTCGGCCAGGGATTTTATAGCAATCAGCCCCAGCATTTT CASSLGQGFYSNQPQHF TRBV5-6 NA once TRBJ1-5
TGTGCCAGTACCTTAGCGGGGGGCTCCTACAATGAGCAGTTCTTC CASTLAGGSYNEQFF TRBV19 TRBD2 NA TRBJ2-1
TGTGCCAGCAGGGGGCCGGAGACCCAGTACTTC CASRGPETQYF TRBV6-1 NA NA TRBJ2-5
TGCGCCAGCAGCTTGGCCTTAAACACTGAAGCTTTCTTT CASSLALNTEAFF TRBV5-1 NA NA TRBJ1-1
TGTGCCAGCGGCCCCTCCCCCACAGGGTCCTACGAGCAGTACTTC CASGPSPTGSYEQYF TRBV27 NA once TRBJ2-7
TGTGCCAGCTCACCATCAGGCCAGGGAAACTTTTTTCTGAACACCATATATTTT CASSPSGQGNFFLNTIYF TRBV18 NA NA TRBJ1-3
TGTGCCAGCAGCCCCGACAGGGCCTACGAGCAGTACTTC CASSPDRAYEQYF TRBV11-1 TRBD1 NA TRBJ2-7
TGTGCCAGCAGCTTGATTCCGTCAGAACCTAATGAAAAACTGTTTTTT CASSLIPSEPNEKLFF TRBV7-9 NA NA TRBJ1-4
TGTGCCAGCAGCACCACAACAGGGGAGACCCAGTACTTC CASSTTTGETQYF TRBV5-4 NA NA TRBJ2-5
TGTGCCAGCAGCCAAGGCGGGGGCGATGGCTACACCTTC CASSQGGGDGYTF TRBV14 NA NA TRBJ1-2
TGTGCCAGCAGACAGGGCAGTTTTCATGAGCAGTTCTTC CASRQGSFHEQFF TRBV27 NA NA TRBJ2-1